This T cell receptor beta chain was captured by sequencing in a study of identical twins. Study-level results: Cross-sectional statistical analysis, not tracking of the same donors, underpinned the conclusions.

Germline values: CDR1 SGHTA, CDR2 FQGNSA. The CDR3 loop spans 18 amino acids. Trimming took 1 base from V and 2 from J, leaving 18 bases between them. This clonotype showed up just a few times. The target antigen is unknown. TCRdb itself ran the 5' RACE reads through MiXCR, one entry per CDR3 protein. The repertoire includes 1.5 million to 2 million distinct CDR3 sequences, less than 35% of them detected once, and 0.27% sits in the top ten. This clonotype originated in a newborn girl in good health. The sequenced sample was cord blood. The chain couples TRBV7-2 to TRBJ2-1, with D perhaps TRBD1 (5 bases). CDR3 in amino acids: CASSLGGTRSRAYNEQFF. In nucleotides, the CDR3 is TGTGCCAGCAGCTTAGGGGGAACCCGTTCCAGGGCCTACAATGAGCAGTTCTTC.